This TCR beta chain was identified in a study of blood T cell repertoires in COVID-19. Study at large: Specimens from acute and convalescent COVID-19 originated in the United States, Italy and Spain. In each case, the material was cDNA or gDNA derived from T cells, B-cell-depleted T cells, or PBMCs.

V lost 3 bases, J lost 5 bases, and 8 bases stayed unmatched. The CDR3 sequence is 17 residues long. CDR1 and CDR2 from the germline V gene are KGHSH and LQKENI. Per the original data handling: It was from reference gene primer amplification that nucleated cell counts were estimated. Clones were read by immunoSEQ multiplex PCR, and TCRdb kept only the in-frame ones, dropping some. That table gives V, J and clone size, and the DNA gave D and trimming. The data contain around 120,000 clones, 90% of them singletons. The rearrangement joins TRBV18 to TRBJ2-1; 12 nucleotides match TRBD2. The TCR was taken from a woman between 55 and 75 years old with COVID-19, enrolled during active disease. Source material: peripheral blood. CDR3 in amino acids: CASSPSLRTSGDNEQFF. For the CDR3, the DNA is TGTGCCAGCTCACCCTCCCTCAGGACTAGCGGGGACAATGAGCAGTTCTTC.